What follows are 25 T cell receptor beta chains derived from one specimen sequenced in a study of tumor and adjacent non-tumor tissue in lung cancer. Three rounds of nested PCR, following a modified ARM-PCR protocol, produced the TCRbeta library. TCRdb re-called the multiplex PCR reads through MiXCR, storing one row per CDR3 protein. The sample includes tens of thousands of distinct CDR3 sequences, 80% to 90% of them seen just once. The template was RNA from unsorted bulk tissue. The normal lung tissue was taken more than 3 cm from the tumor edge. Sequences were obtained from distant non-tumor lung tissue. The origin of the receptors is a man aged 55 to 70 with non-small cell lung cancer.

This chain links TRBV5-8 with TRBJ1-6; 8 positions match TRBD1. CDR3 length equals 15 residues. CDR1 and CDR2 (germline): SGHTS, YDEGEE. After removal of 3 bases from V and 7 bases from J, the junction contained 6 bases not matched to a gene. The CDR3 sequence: CASSWMTGVNSPLHF. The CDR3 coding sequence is TGTGCCAGCAGCTGGATGACAGGGGTGAATTCACCCCTCCACTTT.

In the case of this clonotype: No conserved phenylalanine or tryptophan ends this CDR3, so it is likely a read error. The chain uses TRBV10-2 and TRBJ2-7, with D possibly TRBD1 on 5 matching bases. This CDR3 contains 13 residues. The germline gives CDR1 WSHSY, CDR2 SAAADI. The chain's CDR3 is CASSDSQAYEQYL. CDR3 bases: TGTGCCAGCAGTGACAGCCAGGCGTACGAGCAGTACTTA.

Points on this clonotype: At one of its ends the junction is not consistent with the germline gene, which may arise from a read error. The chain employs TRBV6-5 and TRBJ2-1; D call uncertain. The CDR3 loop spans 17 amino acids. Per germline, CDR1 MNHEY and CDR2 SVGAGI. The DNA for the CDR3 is TGTGCCAGCAGTTACTCGCTCTGGCCGAGCTCCTACAAAGAGCAGTTCTTC. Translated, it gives CASSYSLWPSSYKEQFF.

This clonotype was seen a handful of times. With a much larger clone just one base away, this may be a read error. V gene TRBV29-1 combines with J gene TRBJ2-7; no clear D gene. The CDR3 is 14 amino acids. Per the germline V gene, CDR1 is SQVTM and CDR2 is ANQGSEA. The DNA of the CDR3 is TGCAGCGCGATCGAGCAGGCCCACTCCTACGAGGAGTACTTC. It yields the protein CSAIEQAHSYEEYF.

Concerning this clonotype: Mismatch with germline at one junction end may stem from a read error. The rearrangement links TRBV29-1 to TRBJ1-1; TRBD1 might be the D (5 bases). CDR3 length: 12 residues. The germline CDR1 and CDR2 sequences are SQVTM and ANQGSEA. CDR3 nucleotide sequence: TGCAGCGTTGCCAACAGGTACACTGAGGCTTTCTTT. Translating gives CSVANRYTEAFF.

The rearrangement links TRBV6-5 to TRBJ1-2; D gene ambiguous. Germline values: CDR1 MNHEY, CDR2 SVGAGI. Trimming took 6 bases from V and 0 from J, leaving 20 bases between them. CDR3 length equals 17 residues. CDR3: CASSSPGRRVTNYGYTF. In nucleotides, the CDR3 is TGTGCCAGCAGCTCACCAGGACGTAGAGTGACTAACTATGGCTACACCTTC.

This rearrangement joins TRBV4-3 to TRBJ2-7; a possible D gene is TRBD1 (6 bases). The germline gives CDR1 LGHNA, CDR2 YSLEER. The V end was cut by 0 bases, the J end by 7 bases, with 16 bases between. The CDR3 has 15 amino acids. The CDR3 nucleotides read TGCGCCAGCAGCCAAGAGATATCACAGGGTCGAGAGCAGTACTTC. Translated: CASSQEISQGREQYF.

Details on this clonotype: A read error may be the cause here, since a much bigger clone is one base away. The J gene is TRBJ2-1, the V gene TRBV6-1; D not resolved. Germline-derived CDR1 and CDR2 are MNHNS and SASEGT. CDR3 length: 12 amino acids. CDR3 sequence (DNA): TGTGCCAGCAGTGCCAGATACAGTGAGCAGTTCTTC. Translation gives CASSARYSEQFF.

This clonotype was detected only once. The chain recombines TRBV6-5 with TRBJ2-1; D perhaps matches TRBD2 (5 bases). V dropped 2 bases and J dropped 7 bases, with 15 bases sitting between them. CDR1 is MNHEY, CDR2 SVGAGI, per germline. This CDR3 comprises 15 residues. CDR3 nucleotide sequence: TGTGCCAGCAGTTACAGCGCGAGGGCCAGTAATGAGCAGTTCTTC. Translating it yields CASSYSARASNEQFF.

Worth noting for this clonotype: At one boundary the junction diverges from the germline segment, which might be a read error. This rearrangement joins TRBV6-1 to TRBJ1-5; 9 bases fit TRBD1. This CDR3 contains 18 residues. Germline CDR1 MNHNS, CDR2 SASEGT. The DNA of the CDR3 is TGTGCCAGCAGTGTCGATCCCGGGACAGGGTATAGCTATCAGCCCCACCATTTT. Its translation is CASSVDPGTGYSYQPHHF.

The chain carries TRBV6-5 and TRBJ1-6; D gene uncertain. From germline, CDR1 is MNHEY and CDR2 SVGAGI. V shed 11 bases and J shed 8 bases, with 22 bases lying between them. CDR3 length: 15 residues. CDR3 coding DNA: TGTGCCTTCAGTTACACGACAAGGACTGATTCACCCCTCCACTTT. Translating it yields CAFSYTTRTDSPLHF.

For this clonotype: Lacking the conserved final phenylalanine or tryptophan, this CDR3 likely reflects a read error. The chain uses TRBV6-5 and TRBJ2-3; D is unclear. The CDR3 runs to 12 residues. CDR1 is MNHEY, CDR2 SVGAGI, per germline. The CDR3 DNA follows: TGTGCCAGCTGCGCAGGCACAGATACACAGTATTCT. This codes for CASCAGTDTQYS.

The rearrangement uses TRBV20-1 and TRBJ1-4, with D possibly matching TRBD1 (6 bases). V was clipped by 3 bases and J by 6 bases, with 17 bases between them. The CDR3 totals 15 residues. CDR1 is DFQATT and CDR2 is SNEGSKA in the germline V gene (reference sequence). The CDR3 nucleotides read TGCAGTGCTAGGGACTCGGGACGGGGGCATGAAAAACTGTTTTTT. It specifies CSARDSGRGHEKLFF.

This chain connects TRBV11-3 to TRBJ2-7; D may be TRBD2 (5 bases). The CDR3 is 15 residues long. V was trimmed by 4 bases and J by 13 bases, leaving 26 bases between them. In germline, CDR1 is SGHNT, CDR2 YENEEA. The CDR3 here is CASSYRTGLTYEDYF. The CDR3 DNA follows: TGTGCCAGCAGCTATCGGACTGGATTAACCTACGAAGACTACTTC.

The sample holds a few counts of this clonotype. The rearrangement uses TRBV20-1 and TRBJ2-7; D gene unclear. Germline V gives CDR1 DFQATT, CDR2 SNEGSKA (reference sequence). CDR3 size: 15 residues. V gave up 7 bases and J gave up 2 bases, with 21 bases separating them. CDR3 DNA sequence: TGCAGTGTCGCCGCAAGGGCAGTCGGAACCTACGAGCAGTACTTC. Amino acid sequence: CSVAARAVGTYEQYF.

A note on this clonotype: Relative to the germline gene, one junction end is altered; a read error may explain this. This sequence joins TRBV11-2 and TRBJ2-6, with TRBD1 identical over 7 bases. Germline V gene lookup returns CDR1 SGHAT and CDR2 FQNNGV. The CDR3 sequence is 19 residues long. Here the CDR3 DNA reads TGTGCCAGCAACTTAGTTCCAAAGGACAGGCCTTCTGAGGCCAACGTCCTGACTTTC. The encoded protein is CASNLVPKDRPSEANVLTF. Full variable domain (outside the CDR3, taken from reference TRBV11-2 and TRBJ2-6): EAGVAQSPRYKIIEKRQSVAFWCNPISGHATLYWYQQILGQGPKLLIQFQNNGVVDDSQLPKDRFSAERLKGVDSTLKIQPAKLEDSAVYLCASNLVPKDRPSEANVLTFGAGSRLTVL.

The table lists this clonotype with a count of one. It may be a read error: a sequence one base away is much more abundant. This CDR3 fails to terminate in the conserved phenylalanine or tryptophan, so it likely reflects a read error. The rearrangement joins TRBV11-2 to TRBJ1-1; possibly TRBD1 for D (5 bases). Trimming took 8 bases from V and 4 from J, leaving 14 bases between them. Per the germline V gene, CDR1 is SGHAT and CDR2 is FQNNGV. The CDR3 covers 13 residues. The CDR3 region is CASLVGRGTEAFS. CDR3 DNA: TGTGCCAGCTTAGTCGGGAGGGGCACTGAAGCTTTCTCT.

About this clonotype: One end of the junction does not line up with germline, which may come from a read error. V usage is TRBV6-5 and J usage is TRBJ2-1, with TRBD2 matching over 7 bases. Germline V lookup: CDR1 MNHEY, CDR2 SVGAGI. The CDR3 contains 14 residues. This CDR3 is CANRGGILYNEQSF. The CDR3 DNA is TGTGCCAACCGCGGGGGAATACTTTACAATGAGCAGTCCTTC.

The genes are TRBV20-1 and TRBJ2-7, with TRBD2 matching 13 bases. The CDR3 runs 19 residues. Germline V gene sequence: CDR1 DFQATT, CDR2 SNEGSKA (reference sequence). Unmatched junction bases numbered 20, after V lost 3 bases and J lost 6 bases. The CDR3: CSASGTSGNGSPESSEQYF. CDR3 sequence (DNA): TGCAGTGCTAGTGGGACTAGCGGGAATGGCTCTCCCGAAAGTTCCGAGCAGTACTTC.

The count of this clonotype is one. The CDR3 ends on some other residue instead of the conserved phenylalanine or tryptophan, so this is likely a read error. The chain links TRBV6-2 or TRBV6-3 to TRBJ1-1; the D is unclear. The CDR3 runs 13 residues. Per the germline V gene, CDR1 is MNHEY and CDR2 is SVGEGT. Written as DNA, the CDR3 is TGTGCCAGCAGTACAATCCCGAACATTGAAGCTTTCATT. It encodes CASSTIPNIEAFI.

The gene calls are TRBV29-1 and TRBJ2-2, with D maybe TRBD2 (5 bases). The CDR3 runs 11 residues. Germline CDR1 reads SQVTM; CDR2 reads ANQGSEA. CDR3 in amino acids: CNIGGLGELFF. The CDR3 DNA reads TGCAACATTGGAGGACTGGGGGAGCTGTTTTTT.

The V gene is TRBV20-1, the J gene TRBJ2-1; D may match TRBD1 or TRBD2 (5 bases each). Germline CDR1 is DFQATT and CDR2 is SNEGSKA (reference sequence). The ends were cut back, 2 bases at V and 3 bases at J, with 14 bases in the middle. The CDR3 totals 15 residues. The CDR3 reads CSARIELGVYNEQFF. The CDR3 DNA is TGCAGTGCTAGAATTGAGCTGGGGGTCTACAATGAGCAGTTCTTC.

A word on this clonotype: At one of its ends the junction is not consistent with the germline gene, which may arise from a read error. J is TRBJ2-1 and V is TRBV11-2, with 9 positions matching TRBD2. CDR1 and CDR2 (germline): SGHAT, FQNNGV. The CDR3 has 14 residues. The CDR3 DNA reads TGTGTCAGCAGCTTATTAGCGGGAGCCGATGAGCAGTTCTTC. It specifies CVSSLLAGADEQFF.

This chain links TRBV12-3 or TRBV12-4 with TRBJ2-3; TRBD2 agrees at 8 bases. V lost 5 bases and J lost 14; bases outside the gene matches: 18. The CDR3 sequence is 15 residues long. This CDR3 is CASSRRSGGVTGPYF. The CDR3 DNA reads TGTGCCAGCAGTCGGAGGAGCGGGGGAGTCACAGGGCCGTATTTT.

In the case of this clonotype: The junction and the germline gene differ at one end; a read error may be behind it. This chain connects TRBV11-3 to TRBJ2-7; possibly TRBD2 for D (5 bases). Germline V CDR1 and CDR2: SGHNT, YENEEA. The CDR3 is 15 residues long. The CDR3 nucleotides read TGTGTCAGCAGCTATCGGACTGAATTAACCTACGAGCATTACTTC. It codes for CVSSYRTELTYEHYF.